This entry is about one T cell receptor (beta chain). Its antigen is undetermined. This sample was included in a study of cytomegalovirus exposure and HLA in healthy donors. Regarding the study as a whole: Researchers had no immune exposure information except CMV serostatus available.

The V segment lost 6 bases and the J segment 9 bases; nucleotides outside the gene matches: 15. This CDR3 has 16 amino acids. Germline V gene lookup returns CDR1 SGHRS and CDR2 YFSETQ. PCR used 60 Vbeta primers and 13 Jbeta primers. Assay used: immunoSEQ multiplex PCR; TCRdb lists only in-frame clones, some missing. The repertoire holds 90,000 to 100,000 clones, with around four fifths as singletons. The receptor comes from a man aged 35 to 55 in good health and CMV-seronegative. Sample: PBMCs. This chain links TRBV5-1 with TRBJ2-1; 10 bases are shared with TRBD2. This chain's CDR3 is CASTLAGGVSSSEQFF. In DNA form, the CDR3 reads TGCGCCAGCACCTTAGCGGGAGGTGTGTCTTCGAGTGAGCAGTTCTTC.